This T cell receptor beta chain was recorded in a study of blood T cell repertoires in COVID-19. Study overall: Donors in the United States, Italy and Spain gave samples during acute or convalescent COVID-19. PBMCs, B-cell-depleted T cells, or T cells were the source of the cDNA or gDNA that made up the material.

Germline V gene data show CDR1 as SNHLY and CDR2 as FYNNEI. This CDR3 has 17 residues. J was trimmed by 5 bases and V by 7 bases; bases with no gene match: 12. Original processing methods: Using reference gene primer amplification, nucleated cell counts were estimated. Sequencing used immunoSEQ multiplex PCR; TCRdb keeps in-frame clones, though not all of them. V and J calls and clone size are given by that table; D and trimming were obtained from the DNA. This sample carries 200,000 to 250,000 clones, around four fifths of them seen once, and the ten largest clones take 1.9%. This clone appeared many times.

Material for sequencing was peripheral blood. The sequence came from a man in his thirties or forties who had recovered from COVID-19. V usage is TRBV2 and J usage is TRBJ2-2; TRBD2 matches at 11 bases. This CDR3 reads CASTPGTSGDSTGELFF. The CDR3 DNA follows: TGTGCCAGCACTCCCGGGACTAGCGGAGATTCAACCGGGGAGCTGTTTTTT.